One T cell receptor (beta chain) is described in this entry. The antigen remains undetermined. This sample is drawn from a study of STAT5B mutations in CD4+ large granular lymphocyte leukemia. Study-level findings and limits: 8/27 top patient clones versus 2/35 control clones were TRBV06-family. Without putative leukemic clones, patient CD4-sorted repertoires remained more clonal than healthy CD4+ repertoires.

V shed 4 bases and J shed 3 bases, with 19 bases lying between them. Germline values: CDR1 MNHNY, CDR2 SVGAGI (reference sequence). The CDR3 spans 16 residues. Methods used by the authors: Lowest detectable productive clonotype frequency was 2.59 x 10-5. The data were produced by immunoSEQ multiplex PCR, yet TCRdb's version contains in-frame clones alone and is incomplete. From that table come the V and J calls and clone size; the DNA was used to work out D and trimming. This table holds roughly 40,000 clones, roughly 80% found once. Sample: CD4+ T cells from blood buffy coats. This sequence joins TRBV6-6 and TRBJ2-7, with D perhaps matching TRBD2 (5 bases). This receptor was taken from a human donor in good health. The CDR3 loop is CASSSPGAGGGYEQYF. The CDR3 DNA sequence: TGTGCCAGCAGTTCCCCGGGCGCCGGCGGAGGCTACGAGCAGTACTTC.